Below, 2 T cell receptor beta chains from the same sample are listed, as sequenced in a study of tumor T cells in aggressive B-cell lymphoma. Profiling relied on immunoSEQ multiplex PCR, and the TCRdb table lists in-frame clones only, not all of them. Of 400 to 500 clones in the sample, about 93% were seen once. The source material was tumor tissue. These receptors all stem from an adult with diffuse large B cell lymphoma.

The rearrangement uses TRBV5-1 and TRBJ1-1; 8 bases fit TRBD1. This CDR3 contains 14 residues. The V segment lost 4 bases and the J segment 3 bases; nucleotides outside the gene matches: 5. Germline V CDR1 and CDR2: SGHRS, YFSETQ. DNA for the CDR3: TGCGCCAGCAGCCCCGAACAGGGGGACACTGAAGCTTTCTTT. Amino acid sequence: CASSPEQGDTEAFF.

The rearrangement joins TRBV28 to TRBJ1-1; 8 positions agree with TRBD1. This CDR3 region has 15 residues. Germline V CDR1 and CDR2: MDHEN, SYDVKM. Trimming took 6 bases from V and 0 from J; bases not matched to a gene: 6. CDR3 nucleotides: TGTGCCAGCAGGGGACAGGCCGCTTTGAACACTGAAGCTTTCTTT. As protein: CASRGQAALNTEAFF.